This is a list of T cell receptor beta chains from one sample in a study of blood T cell repertoires in COVID-19. Here immunoSEQ multiplex PCR was the method, and the copy in TCRdb shows in-frame clones only, minus some. This table holds roughly 300,000 clones, about nine tenths found once. Source material: peripheral blood. Source of these receptors: a woman aged 35 to 49 who had recovered from COVID-19. Each CDR3 is given with its conserved first and last residue. Fields, in order: V gene, clone size, D gene, CDR3 length, J gene, CDR3 protein, CDR3 DNA. A D gene is named only where the DNA matches it firmly. Clone size is shown for a subset of rows, as once, few, many or a class of expanded clone.

v_call: TRBV25-1; clone_size: once; d_call: TRBD1; cdr3_length: 14; j_call: TRBJ2-7; cdr3_aa: CASSGTGGNYEQYF; cdr3_nt: TGTGCCAGCAGTGGTACAGGGGGCAACTACGAGCAGTACTTC
v_call: TRBV20-1; clone_size: once; d_call: .; cdr3_length: 15; j_call: TRBJ1-5; cdr3_aa: CSASSDSRFYQPQHF; cdr3_nt: TGCAGTGCTAGTTCCGACAGCAGGTTCTATCAGCCCCAGCATTTT
v_call: TRBV28; clone_size: .; d_call: .; cdr3_length: 13; j_call: TRBJ1-1; cdr3_aa: CASSFISGAEAFF; cdr3_nt: TGTGCCAGCAGTTTCATATCAGGGGCTGAAGCTTTCTTT
v_call: TRBV6-1; clone_size: .; d_call: TRBD2; cdr3_length: 18; j_call: TRBJ2-5; cdr3_aa: CASSEAELAGPPGETQYF; cdr3_nt: TGTGCCAGCAGTGAAGCAGAACTAGCGGGGCCCCCCGGAGAGACCCAGTACTTC
v_call: TRBV5-1; clone_size: once; d_call: .; cdr3_length: 14; j_call: TRBJ2-5; cdr3_aa: CASSYGAGEGTQYF; cdr3_nt: TGCGCCAGCAGCTACGGGGCAGGGGAGGGGACCCAGTACTTC
v_call: TRBV5-5; clone_size: .; d_call: TRBD1; cdr3_length: 15; j_call: TRBJ2-3; cdr3_aa: CASSTLDRGTDTQYF; cdr3_nt: TGTGCCAGCAGCACGTTGGACAGGGGCACAGATACGCAGTATTTT
v_call: TRBV27; clone_size: .; d_call: .; cdr3_length: 12; j_call: TRBJ2-7; cdr3_aa: CASSSGSYEQYF; cdr3_nt: TGTGCCAGCAGTTCAGGTTCCTACGAGCAGTACTTC
v_call: TRBV5-1; clone_size: .; d_call: TRBD1; cdr3_length: 13; j_call: TRBJ1-2; cdr3_aa: CASSEGQGDGYTF; cdr3_nt: TGCGCCAGCAGCGAGGGACAGGGGGACGGCTACACCTTC
v_call: TRBV10-3; clone_size: .; d_call: .; cdr3_length: 14; j_call: TRBJ2-1; cdr3_aa: CAISESTAYNEQFF; cdr3_nt: TGTGCCATCAGTGAGTCAACAGCCTACAATGAGCAGTTCTTC
v_call: TRBV9; clone_size: .; d_call: .; cdr3_length: 14; j_call: TRBJ2-3; cdr3_aa: CASSVGLAPDTQYF; cdr3_nt: TGTGCCAGCAGCGTAGGGCTAGCCCCAGATACGCAGTATTTT
v_call: TRBV9; clone_size: .; d_call: .; cdr3_length: 15; j_call: TRBJ1-3; cdr3_aa: CASSVGPSGGNTIYF; cdr3_nt: TGTGCCAGCAGCGTAGGGCCTTCAGGCGGAAACACCATATATTTT
v_call: TRBV7-9; clone_size: .; d_call: TRBD1; cdr3_length: 15; j_call: TRBJ1-4; cdr3_aa: CASSISGTVGEKLFF; cdr3_nt: TGTGCCAGCAGCATATCCGGGACAGTAGGGGAAAAACTGTTTTTT
v_call: TRBV27; clone_size: .; d_call: .; cdr3_length: 16; j_call: TRBJ1-2; cdr3_aa: CASSLSPGTANYGYTF; cdr3_nt: TGTGCCAGCAGTTTATCTCCCGGGACTGCGAACTATGGCTACACCTTC
v_call: TRBV19; clone_size: .; d_call: .; cdr3_length: 13; j_call: TRBJ1-2; cdr3_aa: CASSIAGVYGYTF; cdr3_nt: TGTGCCAGTAGTATAGCTGGAGTCTATGGCTACACCTTC
v_call: TRBV4-3; clone_size: .; d_call: .; cdr3_length: 17; j_call: TRBJ2-2; cdr3_aa: CASSQELGGHDTGELFF; cdr3_nt: TGCGCCAGCAGCCAAGAACTCGGGGGGCACGACACCGGGGAGCTGTTTTTT
v_call: TRBV12-3/TRBV12-4; clone_size: .; d_call: .; cdr3_length: 13; j_call: TRBJ2-7; cdr3_aa: CASSLPTGYEQYF; cdr3_nt: TGTGCCAGCAGTCTTCCGACAGGCTACGAGCAGTACTTC